This T cell receptor beta chain is drawn from a study of T cell repertoires in cytomegalovirus infection (dated by TCRdb to between 2018 and 2021). A note on the overall study: Peptide stimulations targeted recently identified HLA-C-restricted CMV epitopes, whose presentation resists viral immunomodulation, together with well-studied HLA-B-restricted epitopes. Donor HLA type was relevant to the analysis, as public TCR beta signatures indicated carriage of CMV infection together with the matching HLA type.

The sequencer listed for this sample is Illumina HiSeq 1500. Starting from the raw public reads, TCRdb applied fastp trimming at Q25, assembled clones with MiXCR and retained in-frame beta chains. One record per CDR3 amino acid sequence lists the most common genes and DNA. The sample table holds 650,000 to 900,000 distinct CDR3 sequences, of which almost 30% were seen once. The top ten hold roughly 14% of the sample. Per the publication, the treatment or condition label means: in vitro stimulation with specific CMV peptide epitopes to enrich CMV-specific T cells. The research as a whole found: In the ex vivo response, HLA-C-restricted CMV-specific TCR beta clonotypes were dominant, and in two of eight donors the single most frequent clonotype came from this HLA-C-restricted group. Cumulative frequency of public TCR beta family members discriminated carriers of CMV infection plus the relevant HLA type in this cohort and an independent approximately 370-donor cohort.

Regarding this clonotype: Its target antigen remains unknown. No quality values exist for individual bases; no much larger clone is one base distant.

The CDR1 and CDR2 encoded by the germline V gene are SQVTM and ANQGSEA. The CDR3, from cysteine to phenylalanine, totals 16 residues. Just the 48-base CDR3 DNA is kept, in frame starting at base 1. Trimming at the junction amounts to 1 base on V and 4 bases on J, and the germline ends lie 17 bases apart. The V gene is TRBV29-1 and the J gene is TRBJ2-1; a tentative D match to TRBD2 spans 7 bases. The input for sequencing was cultured CD8+ T cells from PBMCs, taken from culture after CMV antigen stimulation. The receptor was isolated from a human donor in good health (CMV status not recorded). Some clones in this sample may be carry-over from other donors' samples. CDR3 protein: CSVEGPWGGTYNEQFF. The DNA sequence is as follows: TGCAGCGTTGAAGGCCCGTGGGGGGGCACTTACAATGAGCAGTTCTTC.